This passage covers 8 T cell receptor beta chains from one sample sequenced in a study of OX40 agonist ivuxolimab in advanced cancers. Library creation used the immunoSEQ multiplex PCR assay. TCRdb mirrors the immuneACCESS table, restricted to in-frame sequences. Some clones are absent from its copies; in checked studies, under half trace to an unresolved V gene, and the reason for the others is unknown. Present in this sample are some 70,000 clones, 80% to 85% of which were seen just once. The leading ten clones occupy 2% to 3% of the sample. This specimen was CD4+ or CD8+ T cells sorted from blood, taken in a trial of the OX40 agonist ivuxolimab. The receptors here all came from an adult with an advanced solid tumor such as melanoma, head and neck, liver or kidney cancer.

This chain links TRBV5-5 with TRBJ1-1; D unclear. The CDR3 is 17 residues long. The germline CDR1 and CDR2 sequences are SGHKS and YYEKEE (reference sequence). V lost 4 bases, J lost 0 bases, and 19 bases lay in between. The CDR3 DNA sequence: TGTGCCAGCAGCCCTGACACCCCCATCAGGCTGAACACTGAAGCTTTCTTT. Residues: CASSPDTPIRLNTEAFF.

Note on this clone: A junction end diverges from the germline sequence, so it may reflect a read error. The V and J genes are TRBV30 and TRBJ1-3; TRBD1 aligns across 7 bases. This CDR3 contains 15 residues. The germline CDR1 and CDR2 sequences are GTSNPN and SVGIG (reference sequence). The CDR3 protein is CAWSRDSGSGSTIYF. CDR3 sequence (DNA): TGTGCCTGGAGCCGGGACAGCGGCTCTGGAAGCACCATATATTTT.

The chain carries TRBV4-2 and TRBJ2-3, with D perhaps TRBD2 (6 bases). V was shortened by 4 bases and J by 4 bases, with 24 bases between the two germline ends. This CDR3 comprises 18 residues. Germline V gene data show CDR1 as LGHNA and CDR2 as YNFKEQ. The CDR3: CASSLLFGTQPDSDTQYF. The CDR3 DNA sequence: TGTGCCAGCAGCCTCTTATTTGGGACTCAACCCGATTCAGATACGCAGTATTTT.

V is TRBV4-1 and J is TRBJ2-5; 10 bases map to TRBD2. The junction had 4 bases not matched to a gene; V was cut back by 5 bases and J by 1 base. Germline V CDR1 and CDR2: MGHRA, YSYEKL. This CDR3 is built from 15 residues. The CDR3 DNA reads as TGCGCCAGCAGCGCTACTAGCGGGACCCAAGAGACCCAGTACTTC. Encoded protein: CASSATSGTQETQYF.

The CDR3 nucleotides read TGTGCCAGCAGCTTACTAGGGACAGGGGGCAGGGAGCCCCAGCATTTT. Amino acid sequence: CASSLLGTGGREPQHF. This chain uses TRBV11-2 with TRBJ1-5, with 12 nucleotides matching TRBD1. CDR1 SGHAT and CDR2 FQNNGV come from the germline V gene. V gave up 2 bases and J gave up 8 bases; unmatched junction bases: 7. This CDR3 is built from 16 residues.

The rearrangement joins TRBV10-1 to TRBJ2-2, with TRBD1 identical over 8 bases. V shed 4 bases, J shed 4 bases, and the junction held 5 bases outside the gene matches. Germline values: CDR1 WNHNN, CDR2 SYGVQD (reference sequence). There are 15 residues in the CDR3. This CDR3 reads CASSGTGSVTGELFF. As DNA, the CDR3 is TGCGCCAGCAGTGGGACAGGGTCGGTCACCGGGGAGCTGTTTTTT.

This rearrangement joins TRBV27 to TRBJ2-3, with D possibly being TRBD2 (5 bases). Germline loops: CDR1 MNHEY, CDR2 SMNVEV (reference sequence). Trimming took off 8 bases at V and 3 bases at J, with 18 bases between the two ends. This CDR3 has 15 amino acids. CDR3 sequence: CASQWKGVVTDTQYF. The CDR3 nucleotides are TGTGCCAGCCAGTGGAAGGGAGTGGTTACAGATACGCAGTATTTT.

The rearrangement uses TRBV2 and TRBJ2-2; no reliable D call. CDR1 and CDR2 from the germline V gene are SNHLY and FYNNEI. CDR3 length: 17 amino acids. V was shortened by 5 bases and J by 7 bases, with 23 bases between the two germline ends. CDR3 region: CASSPTPASQTGGELFF. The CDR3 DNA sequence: TGTGCCAGCAGTCCAACACCGGCCTCCCAGACGGGCGGGGAGCTGTTTTTT.